The present T cell receptor (beta chain) was sequenced within a study of T cells in Graves' hyperthyroidism and ophthalmopathy. RNA transcripts gave rise to amplified TCR beta CDR3 regions. HTBI primers drove first-round RT-PCR of the TCR CDR3. TCRdb reprocessed the multiplex PCR reads via MiXCR and lists one record per CDR3 protein. This sample has a few hundred thousand distinct CDR3 sequences, with approximately 15% found just once. This clonotype was recorded many times. Its antigen remains unknown. Uncontrolled infections, other autoimmune diseases, pregnancy or lactation led to exclusion of patients. The study based diagnoses on clinical symptoms, serum thyroxine and TRAb, thyroid ultrasound and orbital computed tomography. Fresh peripheral blood, 10 ml, yielded the PBMCs. Findings of the study overall: Through a model of 13 V-J features, ophthalmopathy was separated from stable hyperthyroidism.

The CDR3 loop spans 14 amino acids. V shed 1 base and J shed 9 bases, with 13 bases lying between them. CDR1 is SEHNR, CDR2 FQNEAQ, per germline (reference sequence). The sequence came from a woman in her thirties with Graves' hyperthyroidism. The chain joins TRBV7-9 to TRBJ2-1; D gene unclear. The sample comprised blood. CDR3 in amino acids: CASSLESGYVEQFF. The CDR3 DNA sequence: TGTGCCAGCAGCTTAGAGTCTGGGTACGTTGAGCAGTTCTTC.